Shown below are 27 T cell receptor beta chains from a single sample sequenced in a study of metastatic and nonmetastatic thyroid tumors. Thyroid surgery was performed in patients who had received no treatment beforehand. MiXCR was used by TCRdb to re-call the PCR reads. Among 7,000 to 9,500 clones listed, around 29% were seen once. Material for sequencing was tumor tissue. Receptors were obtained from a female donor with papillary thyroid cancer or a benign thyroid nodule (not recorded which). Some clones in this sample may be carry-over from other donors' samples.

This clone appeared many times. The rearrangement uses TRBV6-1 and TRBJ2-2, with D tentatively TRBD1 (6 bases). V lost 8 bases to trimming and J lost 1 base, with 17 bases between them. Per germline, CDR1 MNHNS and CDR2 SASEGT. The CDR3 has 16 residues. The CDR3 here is CASEPSTGRNTGELFF. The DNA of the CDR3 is TGTGCCAGCGAGCCTTCGACAGGACGGAACACCGGGGAGCTGTTTTTT.

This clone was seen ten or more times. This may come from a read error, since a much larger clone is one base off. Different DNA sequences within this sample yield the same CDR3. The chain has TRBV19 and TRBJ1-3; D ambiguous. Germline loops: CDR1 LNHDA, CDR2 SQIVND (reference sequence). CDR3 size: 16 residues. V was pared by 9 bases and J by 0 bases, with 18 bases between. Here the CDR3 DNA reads TGTGCCAGCAAGAATCCGGGGTGGTTCTCTGGAAACACCATATATTTT. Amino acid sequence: CASKNPGWFSGNTIYF.

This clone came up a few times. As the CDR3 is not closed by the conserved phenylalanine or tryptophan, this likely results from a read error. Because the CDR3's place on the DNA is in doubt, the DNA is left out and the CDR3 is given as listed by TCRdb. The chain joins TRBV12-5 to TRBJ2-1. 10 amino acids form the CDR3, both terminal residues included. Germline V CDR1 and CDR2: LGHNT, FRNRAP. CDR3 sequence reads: CASGCGLLLL.

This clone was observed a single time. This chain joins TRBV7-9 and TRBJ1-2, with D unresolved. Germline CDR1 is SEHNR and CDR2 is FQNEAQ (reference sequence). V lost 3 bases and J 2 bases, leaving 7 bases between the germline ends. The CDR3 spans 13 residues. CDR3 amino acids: CASSFGANYGYTF. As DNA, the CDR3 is TGTGCCAGCAGCTTCGGCGCGAACTATGGCTACACCTTC.

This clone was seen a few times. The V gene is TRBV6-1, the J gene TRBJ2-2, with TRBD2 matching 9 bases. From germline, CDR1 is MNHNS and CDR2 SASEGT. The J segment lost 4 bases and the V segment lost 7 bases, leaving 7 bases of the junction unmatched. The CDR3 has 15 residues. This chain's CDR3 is CASTQRGDFTGELFF. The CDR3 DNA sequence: TGTGCCAGCACACAGCGGGGGGACTTCACCGGGGAGCTGTTTTTT.

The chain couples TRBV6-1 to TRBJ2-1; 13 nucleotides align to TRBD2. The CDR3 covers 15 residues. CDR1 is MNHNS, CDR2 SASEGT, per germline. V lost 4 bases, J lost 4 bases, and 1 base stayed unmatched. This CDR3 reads CASSVLAGGYNEQFF. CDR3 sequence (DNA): TGTGCCAGCAGTGTACTAGCGGGAGGGTACAATGAGCAGTTCTTC.

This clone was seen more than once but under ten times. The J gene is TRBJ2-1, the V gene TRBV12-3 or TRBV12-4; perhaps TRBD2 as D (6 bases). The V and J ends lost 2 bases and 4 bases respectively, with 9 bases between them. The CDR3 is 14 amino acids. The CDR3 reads CASSLREAYNEQFF. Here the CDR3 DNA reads TGTGCCAGCAGTTTAAGGGAGGCGTACAATGAGCAGTTCTTC.

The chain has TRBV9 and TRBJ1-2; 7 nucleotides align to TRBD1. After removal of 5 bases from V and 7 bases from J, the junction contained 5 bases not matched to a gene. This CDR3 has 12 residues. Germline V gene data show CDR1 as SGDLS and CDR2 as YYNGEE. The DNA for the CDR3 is TGTGCCAGCAGTCACCAGGGGGGTGGCTACACCTTC. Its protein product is CASSHQGGGYTF.

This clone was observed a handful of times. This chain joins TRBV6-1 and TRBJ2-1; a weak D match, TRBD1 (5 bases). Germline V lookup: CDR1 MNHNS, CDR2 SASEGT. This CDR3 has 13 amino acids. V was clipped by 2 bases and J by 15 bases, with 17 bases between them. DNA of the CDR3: TGTGCCAGCAGTGAAAATGCAGGAAGGGGCCTGTTCTTC. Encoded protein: CASSENAGRGLFF.

CDR3 sequence: CSGETGPGYGYTF. CDR3 DNA: TGCAGTGGAGAGACAGGGCCCGGCTATGGCTACACCTTC. The chain carries TRBV20-1 and TRBJ1-2; 7 nucleotides align to TRBD1. J gave up 4 bases and V 7 bases, and 9 bases lay outside the gene matches. Germline lookup yields CDR1 DFQATT and CDR2 SNEGSKA (reference sequence). This CDR3 is 13 amino acids long.

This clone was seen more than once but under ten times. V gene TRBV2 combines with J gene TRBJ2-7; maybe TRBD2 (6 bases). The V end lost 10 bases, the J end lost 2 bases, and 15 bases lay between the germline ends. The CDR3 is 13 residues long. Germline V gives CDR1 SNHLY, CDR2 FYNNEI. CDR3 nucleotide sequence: TGTGCCACACATGGGGGGAACACCTACGAGCAGTACTTC. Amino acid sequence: CATHGGNTYEQYF.

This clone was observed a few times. The CDR3, as DNA: TGTGCCAGCAGTCCGCGGACAGGGTGGCCAGATACGCAGTATTTT. Translated: CASSPRTGWPDTQYF. The gene calls are TRBV27 and TRBJ2-3; 8 nucleotides match TRBD1. Trimming cost V 5 bases and J 4 bases; bases outside gene matches: 8. This CDR3 has 15 residues. The germline CDR1 and CDR2 sequences are MNHEY and SMNVEV (reference sequence).

The CDR3 DNA follows: TGCAGTGCTAGAGACCCCCAGAGACAGGGACGAGCTTTCTTT. It specifies CSARDPQRQGRAFF. The V and J genes are TRBV20-1 and TRBJ1-1; 7 nucleotides line up with TRBD1. Germline V gene sequence: CDR1 DFQATT, CDR2 SNEGSKA (reference sequence). CDR3 length equals 14 residues. V shed 0 bases and J 10 bases; nucleotides not matched to a gene: 11.

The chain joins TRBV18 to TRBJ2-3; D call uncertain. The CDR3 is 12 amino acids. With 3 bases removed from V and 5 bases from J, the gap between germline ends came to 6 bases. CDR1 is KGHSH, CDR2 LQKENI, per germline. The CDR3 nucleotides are TGTGCCAGCTCACCGACCTTAGATACGCAGTATTTT. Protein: CASSPTLDTQYF.

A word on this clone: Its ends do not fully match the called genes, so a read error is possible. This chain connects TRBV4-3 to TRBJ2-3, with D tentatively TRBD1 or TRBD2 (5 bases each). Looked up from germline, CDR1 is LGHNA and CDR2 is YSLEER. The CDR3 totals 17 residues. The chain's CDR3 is CASSQDFLAGSTDTVFF. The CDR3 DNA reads TGCGCCAGCAGCCAAGATTTTCTGGCAGGGAGCACAGATACGGTGTTTTTT.

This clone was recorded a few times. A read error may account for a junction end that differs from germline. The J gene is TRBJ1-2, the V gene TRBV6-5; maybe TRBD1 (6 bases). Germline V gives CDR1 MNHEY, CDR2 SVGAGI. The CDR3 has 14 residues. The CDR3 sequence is CASTSHDKQGGCTF. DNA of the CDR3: TGTGCCAGCACTTCTCACGACAAACAGGGTGGCTGCACCTTC.

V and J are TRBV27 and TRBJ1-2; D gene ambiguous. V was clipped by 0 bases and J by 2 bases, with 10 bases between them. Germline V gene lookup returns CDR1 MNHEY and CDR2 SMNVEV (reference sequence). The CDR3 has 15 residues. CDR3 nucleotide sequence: TGTGCCAGCAGTTTATCGGTAGGCGAGAACTATGGCTACACCTTC. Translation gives CASSLSVGENYGYTF.

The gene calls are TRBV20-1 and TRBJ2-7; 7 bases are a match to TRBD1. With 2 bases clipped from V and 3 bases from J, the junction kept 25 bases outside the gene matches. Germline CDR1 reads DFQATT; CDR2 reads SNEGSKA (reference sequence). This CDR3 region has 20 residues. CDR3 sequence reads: CSARRPLWTGSSPQIYEQYF. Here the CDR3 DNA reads TGCAGTGCTAGACGCCCCCTCTGGACAGGTTCTTCCCCGCAGATCTACGAGCAGTACTTC.

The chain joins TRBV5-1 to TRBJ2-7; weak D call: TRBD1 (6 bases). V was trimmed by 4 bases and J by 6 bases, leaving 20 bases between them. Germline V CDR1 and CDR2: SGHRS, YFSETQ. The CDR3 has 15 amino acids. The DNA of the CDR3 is TGCGCCAGCAGCCTAGACATACAGGGAACCGTCGAGCAGTACTTC. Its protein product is CASSLDIQGTVEQYF. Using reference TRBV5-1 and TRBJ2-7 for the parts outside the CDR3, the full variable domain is KAGVTQTPRYLIKTRGQQVTLSCSPISGHRSVSWYQQTPGQGLQFLFEYFSETQRNKGNFPGRFSGRQFSNSRSEMNVSTLELGDSALYLCASSLDIQGTVEQYFGPGTRLTVT.

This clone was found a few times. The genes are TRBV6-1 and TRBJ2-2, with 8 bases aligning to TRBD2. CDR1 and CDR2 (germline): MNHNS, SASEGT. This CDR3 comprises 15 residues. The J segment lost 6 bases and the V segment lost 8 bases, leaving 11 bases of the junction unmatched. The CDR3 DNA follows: TGTGCCAGCCGCAAGCGGGAGCGGGGGCCCGGGGAGCTGTTTTTT. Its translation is CASRKRERGPGELFF.

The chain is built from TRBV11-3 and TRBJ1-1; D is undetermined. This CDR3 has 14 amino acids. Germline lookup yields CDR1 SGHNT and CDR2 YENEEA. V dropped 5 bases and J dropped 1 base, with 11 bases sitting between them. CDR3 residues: CASSRMRGNTEAFF. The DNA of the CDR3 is TGTGCCAGCAGCAGAATGCGGGGGAACACTGAAGCTTTCTTT.

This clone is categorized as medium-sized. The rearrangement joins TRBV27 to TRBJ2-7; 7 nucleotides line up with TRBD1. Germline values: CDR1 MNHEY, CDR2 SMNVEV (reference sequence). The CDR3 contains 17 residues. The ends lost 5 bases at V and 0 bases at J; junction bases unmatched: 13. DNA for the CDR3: TGTGCCAGCAGTACCGACCCTACAGGGGCGAACTCCTACGAGCAGTACTTC. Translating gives CASSTDPTGANSYEQYF.

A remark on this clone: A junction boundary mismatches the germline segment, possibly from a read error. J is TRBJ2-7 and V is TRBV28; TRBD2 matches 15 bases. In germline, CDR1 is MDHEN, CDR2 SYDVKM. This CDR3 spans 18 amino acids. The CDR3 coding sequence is TGTGCCAGCAGCTCCCGGACTAGCGGGGGGGCCGTATCCTACGAGCAGTACTTT. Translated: CASSSRTSGGAVSYEQYF. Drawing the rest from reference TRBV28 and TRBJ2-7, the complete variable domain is DVKVTQSSRYLVKRTGEKVFLECVQDMDHENMFWYRQDPGLGLRLIYFSYDVKMKEKGDIPEGYSVSREKKERFSLILESASTNQTSMYLCASSSRTSGGAVSYEQYFGPGTRLTVT.

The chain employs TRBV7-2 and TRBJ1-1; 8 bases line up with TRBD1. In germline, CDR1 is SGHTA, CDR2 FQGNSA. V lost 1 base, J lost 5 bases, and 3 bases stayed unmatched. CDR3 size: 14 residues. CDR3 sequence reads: CASSLGTGTTEAFF. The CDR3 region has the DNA TGTGCCAGCAGCTTAGGGACAGGGACGACTGAAGCTTTCTTT.

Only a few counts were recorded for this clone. The CDR3 loop is CASSLSMEGPDEQFF. CDR3 in DNA: TGTGCCAGCAGTTTATCGATGGAGGGCCCGGACGAGCAGTTCTTC. The V gene is TRBV27, the J gene TRBJ2-1; TRBD2 is a possible D gene (6 bases). This CDR3 region has 15 residues. Germline V gives CDR1 MNHEY, CDR2 SMNVEV (reference sequence). Trimming pared 0 bases from V and 10 bases from J, leaving 16 bases between.

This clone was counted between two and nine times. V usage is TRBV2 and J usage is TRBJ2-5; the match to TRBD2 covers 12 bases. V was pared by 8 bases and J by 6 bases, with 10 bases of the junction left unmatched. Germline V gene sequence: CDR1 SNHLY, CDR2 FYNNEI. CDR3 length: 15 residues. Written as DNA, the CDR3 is TGTGCCAGCGGGCCCCTAGCGGGAGGGAGAAAGACCCAGTACTTC. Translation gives CASGPLAGGRKTQYF.

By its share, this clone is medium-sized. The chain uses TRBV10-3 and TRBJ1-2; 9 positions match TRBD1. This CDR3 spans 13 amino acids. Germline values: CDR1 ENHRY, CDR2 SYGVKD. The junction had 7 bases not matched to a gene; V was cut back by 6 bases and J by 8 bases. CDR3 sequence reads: CAISRQGGRGYTF. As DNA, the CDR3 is TGTGCCATCAGCCGACAGGGGGGCAGGGGCTACACCTTC.